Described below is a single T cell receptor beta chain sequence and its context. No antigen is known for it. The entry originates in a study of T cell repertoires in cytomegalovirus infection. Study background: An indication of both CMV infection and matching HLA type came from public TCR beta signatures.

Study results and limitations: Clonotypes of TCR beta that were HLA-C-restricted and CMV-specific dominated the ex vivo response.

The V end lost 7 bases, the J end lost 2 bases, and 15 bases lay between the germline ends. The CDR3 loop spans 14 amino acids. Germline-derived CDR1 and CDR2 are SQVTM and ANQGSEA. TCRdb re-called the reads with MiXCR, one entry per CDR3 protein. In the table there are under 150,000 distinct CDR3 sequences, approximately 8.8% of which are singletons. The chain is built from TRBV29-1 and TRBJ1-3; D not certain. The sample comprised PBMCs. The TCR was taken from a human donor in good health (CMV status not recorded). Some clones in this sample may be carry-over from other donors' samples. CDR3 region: CSGTFGGPGNTIYF. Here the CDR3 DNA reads TGCAGCGGGACTTTCGGAGGGCCTGGAAACACCATATATTTT.